The TCR beta chain described here comes from a study of cytomegalovirus exposure and HLA in healthy donors. Findings and caveats of the study: With later analysis, a missense DCLRE1C variant became linked to TCR beta V- and J-gene trimming.

Worth noting for this clone: Its matching antigen is unknown.

The CDR3 sequence is 16 residues long. Germline V gene sequence: CDR1 SGDLS, CDR2 YYNGEE. Trimming shortened V by 1 base and J by 6 bases, and 16 bases separated the two germline ends. Primers included in the PCR were 60 Vbeta and 13 Jbeta primers. Generated by immunoSEQ multiplex PCR, the TCRdb table keeps only in-frame clones and is missing some. The repertoire holds more than 85,000 clones, with 80% as singletons. The chain couples TRBV9 to TRBJ2-2; a possible D gene is TRBD2 (6 bases). The material sequenced was PBMCs. The source is a woman aged 55-75 years in good health and CMV-seropositive. CDR3 loop: CASSVLRRASPGELFF. The CDR3 bases are TGTGCCAGCAGCGTACTAAGGAGGGCCTCACCCGGGGAGCTGTTTTTT.